A single sample gave rise to the 25 T cell receptor beta chains below, sequenced in a study of CD8 T cells in Susac syndrome. It was with random hexamers that about 0.45 to 1 ug RNA was reverse transcribed. TCRdb recomputed calls from the immunoSEQ multiplex PCR reads with MiXCR, one row per CDR3 protein. The table includes about 130,000 distinct CDR3 sequences, 95% detected once. Sequences were obtained from CD8+ T cells from PBMCs. The receptors shown here come from a human donor with Susac syndrome.

The rearrangement uses TRBV5-1 and TRBJ2-7, with D possibly matching TRBD2 (6 bases). CDR3 length: 13 residues. The germline gives CDR1 SGHRS, CDR2 YFSETQ. With 3 bases removed from V and 5 bases from J, the gap between germline ends came to 12 bases. This CDR3 reads CASSSRESHEQYF. The DNA of the CDR3 is TGCGCCAGCAGCTCTCGGGAGTCCCACGAGCAGTACTTC.

V and J are TRBV13 and TRBJ2-1; 7 bases match TRBD2. Germline CDR1 reads PRHDT; CDR2 reads FYEKMQ (reference sequence). This CDR3 region has 17 residues. J gave up 2 bases and V 3 bases, and 10 bases lay outside the gene matches. This CDR3 is CASSFYLAEGPYNEQFF. The CDR3 DNA sequence: TGTGCCAGCAGCTTTTATCTAGCGGAGGGGCCCTACAATGAGCAGTTCTTC.

The genes are TRBV27 and TRBJ2-7; the D gene is possibly TRBD2 (6 bases). Trimming left V 5 bases short and J 2 bases short, with 16 bases between. The germline gives CDR1 MNHEY, CDR2 SMNVEV (reference sequence). The CDR3 contains 15 residues. CDR3 sequence reads: CASSPAAGGTYEQYF. The CDR3 nucleotides are TGTGCCAGCAGTCCCGCGGCTGGGGGGACCTACGAGCAGTACTTC.

The chain employs TRBV9 and TRBJ2-7, with TRBD1 matching over 10 bases. This CDR3 spans 15 amino acids. Germline V lookup: CDR1 SGDLS, CDR2 YYNGEE. V trimming: 4 bases; J trimming: 3 bases; junction bases outside the gene matches: 7. The CDR3 DNA reads TGTGCCAGCAGCAGTCCGGACAGGGGGATCTACGAGCAGTACTTC. Protein: CASSSPDRGIYEQYF.

The chain recombines TRBV30 with TRBJ2-3, with a tentative D call TRBD2 (6 bases). This CDR3 comprises 14 residues. Germline V lookup: CDR1 GTSNPN, CDR2 SVGIG (reference sequence). The ends were cut back, 8 bases at V and 2 bases at J, with 17 bases in the middle. This chain's CDR3 is CAVSGVHDTDTQYF. The CDR3 nucleotides are TGTGCCGTCTCGGGAGTACATGACACAGATACGCAGTATTTT.

This clonotype appeared a single time. This chain uses TRBV29-1 with TRBJ1-2; D might be TRBD1 (5 bases). V was trimmed by 2 bases and J by 9 bases, leaving 13 bases between them. CDR3 length: 12 residues. CDR1 is SQVTM and CDR2 is ANQGSEA in the germline V gene. The DNA for the CDR3 is TGCAGCGTTGAACTGACCGGGGCGCGCTACACCTTC. Its translation is CSVELTGARYTF.

The chain has TRBV30 and TRBJ1-4; D uncertain. Deletions cut 5 bases from V and 6 bases from J, with 10 bases between. CDR1 GTSNPN and CDR2 SVGIG come from the germline V gene (reference sequence). The CDR3 has 12 residues. The CDR3 DNA reads TGTGCCTGGGACGAATTTGATGAAAAACTGTTTTTT. This translates into CAWDEFDEKLFF.

The chain uses TRBV6-1 and TRBJ2-5, with D possibly called TRBD1 or TRBD2 (5 bases each). This CDR3 has 12 amino acids. Germline values: CDR1 MNHNS, CDR2 SASEGT. The CDR3 region has the DNA TGTGCGTCCTCGGGGCTCGGGGAGACCCAGTACTTC. Amino acids: CASSGLGETQYF.

This chain connects TRBV27 to TRBJ2-6; no reliable D call. In germline, CDR1 is MNHEY, CDR2 SMNVEV (reference sequence). Between the trimmed V and J ends, which lost 2 bases and 0 bases, there was a span of 8 bases. The CDR3 is made up of 16 amino acids. The CDR3, as DNA: TGTGCCAGCAGTTTAGCGTTCGCCTCTGGGGCCAACGTCCTGACTTTC. Translating it yields CASSLAFASGANVLTF.

V and J are TRBV12-3 or TRBV12-4 and TRBJ2-1; D is unclear. Deletions cut 5 bases from V and 0 bases from J, with 5 bases between. The length of the CDR3 is 13 residues. CDR3 amino acids: CASSPNSYNEQFF. The CDR3 nucleotides read TGTGCCAGCAGTCCCAACTCCTACAATGAGCAGTTCTTC.

The chain combines TRBV7-6 with TRBJ2-3, with 7 bases matching TRBD1. Germline assignment: CDR1 SGHVS and CDR2 FNYEAQ. CDR3 length: 15 amino acids. J gave up 3 bases and V 5 bases, and 8 bases lay outside the gene matches. The CDR3 protein is CASSREGAVTDTQYF. As DNA, the CDR3 is TGTGCCAGCAGCCGCGAGGGGGCTGTGACAGATACGCAGTATTTT.

V is TRBV9 and J is TRBJ2-7; D may be TRBD1 or TRBD2 (6 bases each). Trimming cost V 3 bases and J 3 bases, with 13 bases left between them. The CDR3 has 14 residues. Germline V gives CDR1 SGDLS, CDR2 YYNGEE. CDR3 in amino acids: CASSDTQGGYEQYF. CDR3 coding DNA: TGTGCCAGCAGCGACACACAGGGAGGCTACGAGCAGTACTTC.

The chain uses TRBV27 and TRBJ2-3; D gene ambiguous. Germline V gives CDR1 MNHEY, CDR2 SMNVEV (reference sequence). Trimming stripped 5 bases from V and 4 bases from J, with 10 bases between. This CDR3 spans 13 amino acids. CDR3 in amino acids: CASSLVSADTQYF. The CDR3 nucleotides read TGTGCCAGCAGTCTCGTATCGGCAGATACGCAGTATTTT.

J is TRBJ2-5 and V is TRBV13; no clear D. The germline gives CDR1 PRHDT, CDR2 FYEKMQ (reference sequence). This CDR3 region has 12 residues. The V gene lost 3 bases and the J gene lost 3 bases, with 5 bases spanning the gap. CDR3 sequence (DNA): TGTGCCAGCAGCTTTTTGGAAGAGACCCAGTACTTC. Translating gives CASSFLEETQYF.

J is TRBJ2-1 and V is TRBV3-1; 8 bases fit TRBD1. The trim removed 4 bases at V and 1 base at J, leaving 3 bases unmatched. This CDR3 contains 15 residues. Germline V gene data show CDR1 as LGHDT and CDR2 as YNNKEL (reference sequence). The CDR3: CASSPTGESYNEQFF. In DNA form, the CDR3 reads TGTGCCAGCAGCCCGACAGGGGAATCCTACAATGAGCAGTTCTTC.

The chain links TRBV14 to TRBJ2-3, with D uncertain. Per the germline V gene, CDR1 is SGHDN and CDR2 is FVKESK. Trimming took 3 bases from V and 5 from J, leaving 6 bases between them. The CDR3 loop spans 12 amino acids. CDR3 sequence (DNA): TGTGCCAGCAGCCAGGTCGGAGATACGCAGTATTTT. It codes for CASSQVGDTQYF.

The chain employs TRBV10-2 and TRBJ1-5; D remains ambiguous. Between the trimmed V and J ends, which lost 1 base and 6 bases, there was a span of 4 bases. The CDR3 loop spans 12 amino acids. Germline CDR1 and CDR2: WSHSY and SAAADI. CDR3: CASSEFGQPQHF. CDR3 DNA sequence: TGCGCCAGCAGTGAGTTTGGTCAGCCCCAGCATTTT.

This chain links TRBV4-1 with TRBJ2-1; 13 positions agree with TRBD2. The junction had 3 bases not matched to a gene; V was cut back by 6 bases and J by 1 base. The CDR3 loop spans 16 amino acids. Germline CDR1 reads MGHRA; CDR2 reads YSYEKL. The CDR3 region has the DNA TGCGCCAGCAGACAGGGACTAGCGGGATCCTACAATGAGCAGTTCTTC. The encoded protein is CASRQGLAGSYNEQFF.

The chain is built from TRBV20-1 and TRBJ2-1; 12 nucleotides line up with TRBD2. This CDR3 is 13 amino acids long. The V gene end was trimmed by 4 bases and the J gene end by 7 bases; junction bases not matched to a gene: 2. The germline CDR1 and CDR2 sequences are DFQATT and SNEGSKA (reference sequence). The DNA of the CDR3 is TGCAGTGCTACCGGACTAGCGGGAAATGAGCAGTTCTTC. Its translation is CSATGLAGNEQFF.

The chain uses TRBV5-6 and TRBJ2-2; D may be TRBD2 (6 bases). Trimming shortened V by 4 bases and J by 6 bases, and 16 bases separated the two germline ends. The CDR3 has 15 residues. Looked up from germline, CDR1 is SGHDT and CDR2 is YYEEEE. This CDR3 reads CASSLGLQRAGELFF. CDR3 sequence (DNA): TGTGCCAGCAGCCTGGGACTCCAGAGGGCCGGGGAGCTGTTTTTT.

This clonotype has a single count. The chain links TRBV29-1 to TRBJ1-2; D remains unclear. The CDR3 loop spans 11 amino acids. V was pared by 3 bases and J by 3 bases, with 5 bases between. CDR1 and CDR2 from the germline V gene are SQVTM and ANQGSEA. CDR3 sequence reads: CSVEMDYGYTF. The DNA for the CDR3 is TGCAGCGTTGAGATGGACTATGGCTACACCTTC. Drawing the rest from reference TRBV29-1 and TRBJ1-2, the complete variable domain is SAVISQKPSRDICQRGTSLTIQCQVDSQVTMMFWYRQQPGQSLTLIATANQGSEATYESGFVIDKFPISRPNLTFSTLTVSNMSPEDSSIYLCSVEMDYGYTFGSGTRLTVV.

This sequence joins TRBV4-1 and TRBJ2-3; 9 bases map to TRBD1. V lost 2 bases to trimming and J lost 4 bases; unmatched junction nucleotides: 1. CDR3 size: 14 residues. The germline V gene encodes CDR1 MGHRA and CDR2 YSYEKL. For the CDR3, the DNA is TGCGCCAGCAGCCAATGGACAGGGGCAGATACGCAGTATTTT. This encodes CASSQWTGADTQYF.

V usage is TRBV5-1 and J usage is TRBJ2-3; TRBD2 is a possible D gene (5 bases). Trimming shortened V by 1 base and J by 2 bases, and 8 bases separated the two germline ends. The CDR3 length is 14 residues. From germline, CDR1 is SGHRS and CDR2 YFSETQ. The CDR3 is CASSLRRDTDTQYF. CDR3 sequence (DNA): TGCGCCAGCAGCTTGCGACGGGACACAGATACGCAGTATTTT.

This chain uses TRBV12-3 or TRBV12-4 with TRBJ2-6; D is unresolved. V dropped 3 bases and J dropped 4 bases, with 10 bases sitting between them. The CDR3 totals 15 residues. This CDR3 is CASSFHGSGANVLTF. CDR3 sequence (DNA): TGTGCCAGCAGTTTCCATGGGTCCGGGGCCAACGTCCTGACTTTC.

V gene TRBV15 combines with J gene TRBJ2-1, with a weak D call TRBD1 (6 bases). The CDR3 extends over 14 amino acids. V lost 0 bases to trimming and J lost 8 bases, with 11 bases between them. Germline V CDR1 and CDR2: LNHNV, YYDKDF (reference sequence). CDR3: CATSRDKGVDEQFF. CDR3 in DNA: TGTGCCACCAGCAGAGATAAGGGGGTTGATGAGCAGTTCTTC.